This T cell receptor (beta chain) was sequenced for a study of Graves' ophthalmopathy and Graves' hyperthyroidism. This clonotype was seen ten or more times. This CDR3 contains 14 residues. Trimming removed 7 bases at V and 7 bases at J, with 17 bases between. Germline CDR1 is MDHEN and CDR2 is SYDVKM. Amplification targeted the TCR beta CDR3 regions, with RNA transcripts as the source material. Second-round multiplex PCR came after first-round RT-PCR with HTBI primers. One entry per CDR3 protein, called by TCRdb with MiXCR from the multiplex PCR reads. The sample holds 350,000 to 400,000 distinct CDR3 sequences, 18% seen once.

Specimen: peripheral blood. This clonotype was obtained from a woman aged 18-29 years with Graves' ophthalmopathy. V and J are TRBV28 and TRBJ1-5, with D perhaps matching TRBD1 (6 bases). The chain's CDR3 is CASTKPQGGQPQHF. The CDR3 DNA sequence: TGTGCCAGCACCAAACCACAGGGCGGGCAGCCCCAGCATTTT.